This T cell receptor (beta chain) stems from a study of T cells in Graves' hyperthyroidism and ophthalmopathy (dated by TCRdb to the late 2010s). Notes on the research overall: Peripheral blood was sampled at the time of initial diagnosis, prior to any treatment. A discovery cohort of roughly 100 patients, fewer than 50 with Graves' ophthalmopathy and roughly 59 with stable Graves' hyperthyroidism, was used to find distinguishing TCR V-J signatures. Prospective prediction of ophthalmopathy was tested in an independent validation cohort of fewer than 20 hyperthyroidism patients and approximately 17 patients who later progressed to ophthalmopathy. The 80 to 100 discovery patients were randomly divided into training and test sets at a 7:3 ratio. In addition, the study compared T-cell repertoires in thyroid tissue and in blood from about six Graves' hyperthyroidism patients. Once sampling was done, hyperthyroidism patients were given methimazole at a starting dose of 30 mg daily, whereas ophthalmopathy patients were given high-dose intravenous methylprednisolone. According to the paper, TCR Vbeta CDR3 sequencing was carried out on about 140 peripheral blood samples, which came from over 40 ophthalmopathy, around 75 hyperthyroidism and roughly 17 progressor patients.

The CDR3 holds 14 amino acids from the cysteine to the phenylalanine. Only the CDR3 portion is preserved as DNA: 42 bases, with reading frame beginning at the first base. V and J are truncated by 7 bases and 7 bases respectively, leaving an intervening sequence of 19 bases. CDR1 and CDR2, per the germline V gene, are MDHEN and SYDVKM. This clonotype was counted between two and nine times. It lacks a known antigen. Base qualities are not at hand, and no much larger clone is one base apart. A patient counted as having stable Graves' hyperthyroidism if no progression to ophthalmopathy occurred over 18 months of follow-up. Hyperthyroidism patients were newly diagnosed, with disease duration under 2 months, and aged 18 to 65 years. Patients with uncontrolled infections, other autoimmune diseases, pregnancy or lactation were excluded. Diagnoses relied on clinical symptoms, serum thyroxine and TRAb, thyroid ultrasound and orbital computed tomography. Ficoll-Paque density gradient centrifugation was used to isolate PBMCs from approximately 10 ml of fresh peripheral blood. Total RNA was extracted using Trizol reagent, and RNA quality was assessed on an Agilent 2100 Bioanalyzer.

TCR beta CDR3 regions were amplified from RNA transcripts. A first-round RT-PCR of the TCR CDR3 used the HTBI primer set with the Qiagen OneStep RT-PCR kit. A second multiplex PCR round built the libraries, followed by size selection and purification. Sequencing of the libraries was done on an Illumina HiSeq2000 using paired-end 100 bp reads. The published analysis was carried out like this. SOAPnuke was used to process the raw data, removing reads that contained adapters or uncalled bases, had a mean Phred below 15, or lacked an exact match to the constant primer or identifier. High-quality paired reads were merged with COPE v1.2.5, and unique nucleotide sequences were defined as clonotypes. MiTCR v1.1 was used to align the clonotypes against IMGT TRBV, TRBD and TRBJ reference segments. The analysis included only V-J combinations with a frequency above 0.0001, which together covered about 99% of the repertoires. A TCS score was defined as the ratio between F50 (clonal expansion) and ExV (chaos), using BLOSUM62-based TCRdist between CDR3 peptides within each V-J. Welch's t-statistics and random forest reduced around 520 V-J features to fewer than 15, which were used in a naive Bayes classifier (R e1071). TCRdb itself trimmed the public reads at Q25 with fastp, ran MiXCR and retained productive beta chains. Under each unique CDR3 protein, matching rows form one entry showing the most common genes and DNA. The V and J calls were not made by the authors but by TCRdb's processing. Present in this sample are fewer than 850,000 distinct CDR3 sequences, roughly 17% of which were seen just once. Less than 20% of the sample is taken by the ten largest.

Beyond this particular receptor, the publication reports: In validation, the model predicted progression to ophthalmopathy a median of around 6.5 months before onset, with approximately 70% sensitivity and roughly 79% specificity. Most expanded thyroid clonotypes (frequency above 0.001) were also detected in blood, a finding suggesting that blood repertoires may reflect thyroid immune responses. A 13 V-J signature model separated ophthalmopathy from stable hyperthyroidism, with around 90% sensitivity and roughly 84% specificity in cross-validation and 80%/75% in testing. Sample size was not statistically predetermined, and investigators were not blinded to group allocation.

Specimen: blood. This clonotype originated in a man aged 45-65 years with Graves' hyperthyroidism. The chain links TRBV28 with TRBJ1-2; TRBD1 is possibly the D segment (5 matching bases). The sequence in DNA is TGTGCCAGCACCCTAACGGAGGGGATCGGTGGCTACACCTTC. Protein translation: CASTLTEGIGGYTF.